The 5 T cell receptor beta chains reported below all come from one sample, sequenced in a study of T cell responses to AZD1222 COVID-19 vaccine. Measured with immunoSEQ multiplex PCR; TCRdb has only the in-frame clones, and not every one. This table holds roughly 110,000 clones, more than 70% found once. This material consisted of peripheral blood, taken on day 0 of AZD1222 vaccination. The receptors here all came from an adult in good health.

This chain links TRBV6-5 with TRBJ2-2; 7 bases line up with TRBD1. Germline V gives CDR1 MNHEY, CDR2 SVGAGI. This CDR3 spans 14 amino acids. Trimming cost V 8 bases and J 4 bases; bases outside gene matches: 7. The CDR3 region is CASLFTGATGELFF. In DNA form, the CDR3 reads TGTGCCAGCCTATTTACAGGGGCCACCGGGGAGCTGTTTTTT.

This clone was seen a few times. The chain links TRBV9 to TRBJ2-1; a possible D gene is TRBD2 (5 bases). V dropped 4 bases and J dropped 9 bases, with 23 bases sitting between them. CDR1 is SGDLS, CDR2 YYNGEE, per germline. The CDR3 covers 16 residues. The CDR3 sequence: CASSPQTSNRKREQFF. Written as DNA, the CDR3 is TGTGCCAGCAGCCCTCAAACTAGTAATAGGAAGCGTGAGCAGTTCTTC.

The table lists this clone with a few counts. This chain connects TRBV5-1 to TRBJ2-7; 9 nucleotides align to TRBD1. The length of the CDR3 is 15 residues. With V trimmed by 4 bases and J by 2 bases, 7 bases remained unmatched. CDR1 and CDR2 from the germline V gene are SGHRS and YFSETQ. The CDR3 nucleotides are TGCGCCAGCAGCGTAGGGGGACAGGGCCCCTACGAGCAGTACTTC. Translating it yields CASSVGGQGPYEQYF.

The chain employs TRBV9 and TRBJ2-3; D is ambiguous. V was trimmed by 0 bases and J by 1 base, leaving 12 bases between them. CDR1 and CDR2 (germline): SGDLS, YYNGEE. The CDR3 has 16 residues. The CDR3, as DNA: TGTGCCAGCAGCGTAGGGCTAGGGCCTGGCACAGATACGCAGTATTTT. As protein: CASSVGLGPGTDTQYF.

The chain couples TRBV18 to TRBJ1-6, with 9 bases identical to TRBD1. Germline V CDR1 and CDR2: KGHSH, LQKENI. There are 16 residues in the CDR3. With V trimmed by 3 bases and J by 6 bases, 6 bases remained unmatched. The CDR3 DNA follows: TGTGCCAGCTCACCCTCGACAGGGGGTGGTAATTCACCCCTCCACTTT. Translation gives CASSPSTGGGNSPLHF. Full variable domain (remainder filled in from reference TRBV18 and TRBJ1-6): NAGVMQNPRHLVRRRGQEARLRCSPMKGHSHVYWYRQLPEEGLKFMVYLQKENIIDESGMPKERFSAEFPKEGPSILRIQQVVRGDSAAYFCASSPSTGGGNSPLHFGNGTRLTVT.